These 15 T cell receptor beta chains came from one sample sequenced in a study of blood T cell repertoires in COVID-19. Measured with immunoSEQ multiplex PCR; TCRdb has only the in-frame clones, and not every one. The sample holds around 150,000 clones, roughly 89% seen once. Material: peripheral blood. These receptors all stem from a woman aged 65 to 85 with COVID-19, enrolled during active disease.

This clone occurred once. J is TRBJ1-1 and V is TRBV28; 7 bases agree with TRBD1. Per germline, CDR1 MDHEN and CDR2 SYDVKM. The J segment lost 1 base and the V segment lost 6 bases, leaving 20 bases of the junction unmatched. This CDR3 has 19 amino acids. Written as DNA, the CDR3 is TGTGCCAGCAGCCCCTTATTTACGGGACAGAAGAATAGGAACACTGAAGCTTTCTTT. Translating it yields CASSPLFTGQKNRNTEAFF. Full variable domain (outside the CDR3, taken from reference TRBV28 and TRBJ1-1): DVKVTQSSRYLVKRTGEKVFLECVQDMDHENMFWYRQDPGLGLRLIYFSYDVKMKEKGDIPEGYSVSREKKERFSLILESASTNQTSMYLCASSPLFTGQKNRNTEAFFGQGTRLTVV.

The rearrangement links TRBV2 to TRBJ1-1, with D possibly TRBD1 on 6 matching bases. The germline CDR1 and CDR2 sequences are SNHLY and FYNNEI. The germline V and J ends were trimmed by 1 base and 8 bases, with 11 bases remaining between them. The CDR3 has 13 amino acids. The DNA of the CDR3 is TGTGCCAGCAGTGAAGGGGGGCCCTTGGAAGCTTTCTTT. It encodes CASSEGGPLEAFF.

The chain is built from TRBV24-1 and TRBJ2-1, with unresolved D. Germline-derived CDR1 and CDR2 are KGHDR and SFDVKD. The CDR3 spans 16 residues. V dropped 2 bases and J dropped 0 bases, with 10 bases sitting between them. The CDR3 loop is CATSDSYVSSYNEQFF. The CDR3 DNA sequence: TGTGCCACCAGTGATTCCTATGTCTCCTCCTACAATGAGCAGTTCTTC.

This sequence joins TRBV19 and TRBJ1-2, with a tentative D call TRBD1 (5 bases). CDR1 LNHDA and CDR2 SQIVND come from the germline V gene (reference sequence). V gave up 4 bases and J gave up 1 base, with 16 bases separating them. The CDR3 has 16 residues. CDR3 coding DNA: TGTGCCAGTAGTAGTACATCCCACAGGAGTAACTATGGCTACACCTTC. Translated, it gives CASSSTSHRSNYGYTF.

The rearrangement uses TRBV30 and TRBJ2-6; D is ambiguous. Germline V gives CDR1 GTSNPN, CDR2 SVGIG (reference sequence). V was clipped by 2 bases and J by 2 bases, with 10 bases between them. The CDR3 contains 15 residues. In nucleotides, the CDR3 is TGTGCCTGGAGTCACTCGTTGACTGGGGCCAACGTCCTGACTTTC. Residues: CAWSHSLTGANVLTF.

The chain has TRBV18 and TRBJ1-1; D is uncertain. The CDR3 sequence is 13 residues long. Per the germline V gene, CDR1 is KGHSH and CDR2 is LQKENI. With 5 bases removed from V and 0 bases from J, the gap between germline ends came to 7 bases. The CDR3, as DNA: TGTGCCAGCTCATCCAGTATGAACACTGAAGCTTTCTTT. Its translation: CASSSSMNTEAFF.

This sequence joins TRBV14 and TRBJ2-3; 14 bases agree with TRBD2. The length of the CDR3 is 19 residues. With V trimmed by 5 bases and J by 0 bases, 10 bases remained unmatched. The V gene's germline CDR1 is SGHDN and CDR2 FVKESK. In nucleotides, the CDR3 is TGTGCCAGCAGCAAACGGACTAGCGGGGGGTCCGCTAGCACAGATACGCAGTATTTT. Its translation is CASSKRTSGGSASTDTQYF.

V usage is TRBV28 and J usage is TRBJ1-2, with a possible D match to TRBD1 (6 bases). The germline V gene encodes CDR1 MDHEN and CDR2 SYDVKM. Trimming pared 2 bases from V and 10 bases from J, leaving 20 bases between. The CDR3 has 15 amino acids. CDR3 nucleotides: TGTGCCAGCAGTTTACCAAGGACAGCAGGTCGAGTCTACACCTTC. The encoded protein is CASSLPRTAGRVYTF.

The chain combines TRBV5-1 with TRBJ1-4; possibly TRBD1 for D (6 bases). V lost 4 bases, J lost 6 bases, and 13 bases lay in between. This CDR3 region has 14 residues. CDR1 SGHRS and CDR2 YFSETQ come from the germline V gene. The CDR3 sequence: CASSLTGLDEKLFF. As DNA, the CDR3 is TGCGCCAGCAGCCTGACAGGCCTCGATGAAAAACTGTTTTTT.

The CDR3 region has the DNA TGTGCCAGTAATACCCAGGGGTCGGGTAATTCACCCCTCCACTTT. Translated, it gives CASNTQGSGNSPLHF. The rearrangement uses TRBV19 and TRBJ1-6, with D perhaps matching TRBD1 (6 bases). Germline V gene data show CDR1 as LNHDA and CDR2 as SQIVND (reference sequence). Trimming took 7 bases from V and 6 from J, leaving 16 bases between them. CDR3 length: 15 residues.

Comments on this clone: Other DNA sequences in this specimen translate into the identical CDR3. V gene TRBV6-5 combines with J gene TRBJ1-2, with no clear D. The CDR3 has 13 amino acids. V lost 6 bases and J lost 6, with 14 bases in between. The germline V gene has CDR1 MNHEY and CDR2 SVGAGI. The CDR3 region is CASSLRAGDGYTF. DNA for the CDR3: TGTGCCAGCAGCCTGCGGGCAGGAGATGGCTACACCTTC.

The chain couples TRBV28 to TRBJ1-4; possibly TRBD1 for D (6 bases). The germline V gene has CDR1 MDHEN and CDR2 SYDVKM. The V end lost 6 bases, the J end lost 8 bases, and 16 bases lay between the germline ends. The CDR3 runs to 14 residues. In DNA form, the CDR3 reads TGTGCCAGCAGACGAACAGGGATACGGGAAAAACTGTTTTTT. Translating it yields CASRRTGIREKLFF. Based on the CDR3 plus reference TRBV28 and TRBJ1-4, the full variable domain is DVKVTQSSRYLVKRTGEKVFLECVQDMDHENMFWYRQDPGLGLRLIYFSYDVKMKEKGDIPEGYSVSREKKERFSLILESASTNQTSMYLCASRRTGIREKLFFGSGTQLSVL.

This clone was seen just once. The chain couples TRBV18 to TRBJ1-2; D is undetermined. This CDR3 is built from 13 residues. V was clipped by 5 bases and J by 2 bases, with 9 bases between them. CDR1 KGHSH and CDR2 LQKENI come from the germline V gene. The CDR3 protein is CASSGPKNYGYTF. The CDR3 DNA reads TGTGCCAGCTCAGGGCCCAAAAACTATGGCTACACCTTC.

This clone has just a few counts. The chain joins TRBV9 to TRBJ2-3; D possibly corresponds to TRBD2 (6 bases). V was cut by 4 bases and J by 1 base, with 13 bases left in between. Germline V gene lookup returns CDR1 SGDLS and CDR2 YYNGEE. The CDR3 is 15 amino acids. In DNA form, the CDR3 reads TGTGCCAGCAGCCCCCTACCGGGGGGCACAGATACGCAGTATTTT. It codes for CASSPLPGGTDTQYF.

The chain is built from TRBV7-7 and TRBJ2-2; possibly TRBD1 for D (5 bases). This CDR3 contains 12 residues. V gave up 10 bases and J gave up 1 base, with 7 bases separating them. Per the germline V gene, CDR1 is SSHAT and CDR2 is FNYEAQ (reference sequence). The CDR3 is CATGQNTGELFF. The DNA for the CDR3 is TGTGCCACTGGACAGAACACCGGGGAGCTGTTTTTT.